A selection of T cell receptor beta chains follows, all from one sample in a study of T cells after yellow fever vaccination. From the 5' RACE reads, TCRdb called clonotypes with MiXCR, one entry per CDR3 protein. The sample consists of about 350,000 distinct CDR3 sequences, approximately 4% of them appearing once. The sequences come from PBMCs, collected 5 days after the yellow fever booster vaccination. These receptors all stem from a young man who received the YFV17D yellow fever vaccine. CDR3s include the opening cysteine and the closing phenylalanine or tryptophan. The D gene is left open where the match is weak. Clone size is shown for a subset of rows, as once, few, many or a class of expanded clone.

CDR3aa: CASSFSRNNEQFF
CDR3nt: TGCGCCAGCAGCTTTTCCAGGAACAATGAGCAGTTCTTC
j_gene: TRBJ2-1
d_gene: .
v_gene: TRBV5-1
abundance: many

CDR3aa: CASSIDPRWKTEAFF
CDR3nt: TGTGCCAGTAGTATAGATCCCAGGTGGAAGACTGAAGCTTTCTTT
j_gene: TRBJ1-1
d_gene: .
v_gene: TRBV19
abundance: .

CDR3aa: CASSQEQGNNYGYTF
CDR3nt: TGTGCCAGCAGCCAAGAACAGGGGAATAACTATGGCTACACCTTC
j_gene: TRBJ1-2
d_gene: TRBD1
v_gene: TRBV4-2
abundance: .

CDR3aa: CASSFPGRVDIQYF
CDR3nt: TGTGCCAGCAGCTTTCCGGGCAGGGTTGACATTCAGTACTTC
j_gene: TRBJ2-4
d_gene: .
v_gene: TRBV5-6
abundance: .

CDR3aa: CSARDADRVPGELFF
CDR3nt: TGCAGTGCTAGAGATGCGGACAGGGTACCCGGGGAGCTGTTTTTT
j_gene: TRBJ2-2
d_gene: TRBD1
v_gene: TRBV20-1
abundance: few

CDR3aa: CASSPRQGVTGANVLTF
CDR3nt: TGTGCCAGCAGCCCGCGACAGGGGGTCACTGGGGCCAACGTCCTGACTTTC
j_gene: TRBJ2-6
d_gene: TRBD1
v_gene: TRBV7-2
abundance: .

CDR3aa: CASSFRSGVWQYF
CDR3nt: TGTGCCAGCAGCTTTAGGTCCGGCGTATGGCAGTACTTC
j_gene: TRBJ2-7
d_gene: .
v_gene: TRBV5-6
abundance: many

CDR3aa: CASSPPGPQQSQYF
CDR3nt: TGTGCCAGCAGTCCGCCCGGGCCCCAGCAGTCCCAGTACTTC
j_gene: TRBJ2-5
d_gene: .
v_gene: TRBV27
abundance: few

CDR3aa: CASSQDRGGNGYTF
CDR3nt: TGTGCCAGCAGCCAAGATCGCGGGGGAAACGGCTACACCTTC
j_gene: TRBJ1-2
d_gene: .
v_gene: TRBV3-1
abundance: few

CDR3aa: CASRGTSGGAADTQYF
CDR3nt: TGCGCCAGCAGAGGAACTAGCGGGGGGGCCGCAGATACGCAGTATTTT
j_gene: TRBJ2-3
d_gene: TRBD2
v_gene: TRBV5-1
abundance: many